This T cell receptor beta chain was obtained from a study of CD8+ T cells in alopecia areata (dated by TCRdb to the late 2010s). Broadly, across the study: Treated patients were enrolled in an open-label pilot trial of oral tofacitinib, 5 to 10 mg twice daily, for moderate-to-severe alopecia areata. The RNA source kit depended on sample type: the PAXgene miRNA kit for fixed scalp, the miRNeasy kit for PBMCs, and the RNeasy kit for mouse skin. The study used high-throughput TCRbeta sequencing to examine T cell clonal expansion in alopecia areata, in both the C3H/HeJ mouse model and human patients. The SALT score, which quantifies the percentage of affected scalp surface area, was used to measure disease severity in treated patients. On the human side, TCRbeta sequencing was run on scalp tissue and on sorted CD4+ and CD8+ peripheral blood T cells from healthy controls and from alopecia areata patients with either patchy or totalis/universalis disease. Biopsies were taken from tofacitinib-treated patients at baseline and again at 4 and 24 weeks into treatment, and several of those patients also had a later scalp biopsy. Scalp clonality was compared across normal scalp (n=4), patchy alopecia areata scalp (n=8), and alopecia totalis/universalis scalp (n=8). Patients stayed on tofacitinib for 6 to 18 months and then had 6 months of follow-up off drug so that delayed response and recurrence could be assessed. TCRbeta CDR3 regions were amplified by immunoSEQ multiplex PCR with 35 Vbeta forward and 13 Jbeta reverse primers.

The CDR3 starts with the cysteine, ends with the phenylalanine, and has 13 residues. Of all the DNA, just the CDR3 is kept, 39 bases in frame from base 1. CDR1 and CDR2 are read off the germline V gene (reference sequence) as SEHNR and FQNEAQ. The germline ends are 12 bases apart after V is trimmed by 1 base and J by 10 bases. The paper as a whole reports these results and caveats: Because the treated cohort was small and had just a single nonresponder, larger studies are needed to establish links between baseline CD8+ expansion and response. During tofacitinib treatment, many expanded lesional clones remained in scalp and blood, and this persistence may partly explain relapse after treatment is stopped. Compared with mice, TCR sequences shared between patients were less clear, possibly partly because of HLA diversity across the patient population. Tofacitinib significantly lowered scalp clonality and the number of expanded CD8+ clones among the top 100 scalp clones. Unlike mouse skin, where gammadelta T cells dominate, normal human skin contains resident alphabeta T cells that get sequenced too, which complicates analysis of the scalp TCR repertoire. Compared with normal scalp, lesional scalp, particularly in alopecia totalis/universalis, had higher clonality and more expanded CD8+ clones, which suggests antigenic drive.

Libraries were built with the immunoSEQ multiplex PCR assay. To provide template for TCR sequencing, every sample had RNA extracted and reverse transcribed into cDNA. First-strand cDNA was synthesized with SuperScript III using a 2:1 mix of oligo-dT and random hexamers. A synthetic immune receptor repertoire was used to assess amplification bias, and residual bias was removed computationally. The published analysis was carried out like this. Raw reads were preprocessed to remove errors, and CDR3 was defined according to IMGT conventions as the region from the conserved cysteine to phenylalanine. To get clonality, Shannon entropy was normalized by log2 of the number of productive unique TCRs and the result was subtracted from 1. CD4 or CD8 identity of scalp clones was inferred by cross-referencing scalp TCRbeta sequences with sorted blood CD4 and CD8 repertoires. This immuneACCESS table, as held by TCRdb, lists in-frame sequences with V and J called but not all clones. Of the missing ones, under half trace to an unresolved V gene in checked studies; the others have no known cause. V and J calls and clone size are those listed in that table; D and trimming were worked out from the DNA. A total of some 190,000 clones appear in this sample, 45% to 75% of them only once. Roughly 0.67% of the sample is in the top ten clones.

This specimen's time point label, per the study, means: four to five weeks on oral tofacitinib. The treatment or condition label, as the study defines it: oral pan-JAK inhibitor, 5-10 mg twice daily. Lesional scalp punch biopsies and peripheral blood were collected from alopecia areata patients. After PBMCs were isolated by density centrifugation and stained for CD3, CD4 and CD8, a FACSAria was used to sort CD4+ and CD8+ T cells. Points on this clone: What this receptor recognizes is not known. Nothing much larger sits one base from this clone, and base qualities are not available.

Sample: CD4+ T cells sorted from blood, taken at week 4, from a patient treated with tofacitinib. The chain joins TRBV7-9 to TRBJ2-3, and possibly TRBD1, on 5 matching bases. This TCR was recovered from a human donor with alopecia areata. The CDR3 reads CASSLDPTQAQYF. The nucleotides are TGTGCCAGCAGCTTAGACCCGACACAGGCGCAGTATTTT. With all but the CDR3 taken from the reference TRBV7-9 and TRBJ2-3 genes, the full variable domain is: DTGVSQNPRHKITKRGQNVTFRCDPISEHNRLYWYRQTLGQGPEFLTYFQNEAQLEKSRLLSDRFSAERPKGSFSTLEIQRTEQGDSAMYLCASSLDPTQAQYFGPGTRLTVL.